Following are 26 T cell receptor beta chains from one sample sequenced in a study of blood T cells in healthy people across ages. Next came a second PCR, run for about 7 to 12 cycles, which used a sample-barcoded 5' primer along with a J-beta primer mix. TCRdb fed the 5' RACE reads into MiXCR, producing one record per CDR3 protein. The table includes about 640,000 distinct CDR3 sequences, roughly 50% detected once. Sequences were obtained from blood. The source is a man aged 55-75 years in good health.

V gene TRBV20-1 combines with J gene TRBJ2-5; D might be TRBD2 (6 bases). The V end lost 0 bases, the J end lost 8 bases, and 16 bases lay between the germline ends. Germline lookup yields CDR1 DFQATT and CDR2 SNEGSKA (reference sequence). This CDR3 is built from 14 residues. The chain's CDR3 is CSAREWDSPGTQYF. The CDR3 DNA reads TGCAGTGCTAGAGAATGGGACTCCCCAGGAACCCAGTACTTC.

The rearrangement links TRBV7-8 to TRBJ2-7; TRBD2 matches at 12 bases. V was pared by 7 bases and J by 2 bases, with 0 bases of the junction left unmatched. CDR1 is SGHVS, CDR2 FQNEAQ, per germline. The CDR3 is 13 amino acids. The CDR3 is CASTSGGAYEQYF. The CDR3 DNA reads as TGTGCCAGCACTAGCGGGGGGGCCTACGAGCAGTACTTC.

This clonotype came up once. The chain recombines TRBV9 with TRBJ1-6; 7 nucleotides line up with TRBD1. This CDR3 has 15 amino acids. The J segment lost 9 bases and the V segment lost 4 bases, leaving 10 bases of the junction unmatched. Germline V gives CDR1 SGDLS, CDR2 YYNGEE. As DNA, the CDR3 is TGTGCCAGCAGCCCTGGACAGGCTGCGGGTTCACCCCTCCACTTT. Translated: CASSPGQAAGSPLHF.

The rearrangement uses TRBV5-1 and TRBJ2-5; the D gene is possibly TRBD2 (6 bases). Germline CDR1 and CDR2: SGHRS and YFSETQ. This CDR3 region has 14 residues. Trimming left V 7 bases short and J 5 bases short, with 18 bases between. The DNA of the CDR3 is TGCGCCAGCGGGGGTAGCGGATACCCGGAGACCCAGTACTTC. Protein: CASGGSGYPETQYF.

The rearrangement links TRBV3-1 to TRBJ2-4, with D unresolved. The CDR3 loop spans 12 amino acids. V lost 2 bases, J lost 5 bases, and 4 bases lay in between. The germline V gene encodes CDR1 LGHDT and CDR2 YNNKEL (reference sequence). The CDR3 DNA sequence: TGTGCCAGCAGCCAATACCAAAACATTCAGTACTTC. This encodes CASSQYQNIQYF.

CDR3 region: CASSPQGIVTGELFF. For the CDR3, the DNA is TGTGCCAGCAGTCCACAGGGGATCGTCACCGGGGAGCTGTTTTTT. This chain joins TRBV6-5 and TRBJ2-2, with 7 nucleotides matching TRBD1. The V gene end was trimmed by 5 bases and the J gene end by 4 bases; junction bases not matched to a gene: 7. The CDR3 sequence is 15 residues long. CDR1 is MNHEY, CDR2 SVGAGI, per germline.

V is TRBV7-2 and J is TRBJ2-5; 9 bases are a match to TRBD1. The CDR3 spans 15 residues. The V segment lost 4 bases and the J segment 5 bases; nucleotides outside the gene matches: 8. Germline CDR1 reads SGHTA; CDR2 reads FQGNSA. In DNA, the CDR3 is TGTGCCAGCAGCTCCACAGGGGGCGGGTGGGAGACCCAGTACTTC. Translating gives CASSSTGGGWETQYF. The complete variable domain, with remaining parts taken from reference TRBV7-2 and TRBJ2-5, reads GAGVSQSPSNKVTEKGKDVELRCDPISGHTALYWYRQSLGQGLEFLIYFQGNSAPDKSGLPSDRFSAERTGGSVSTLTIQRTQQEDSAVYLCASSSTGGGWETQYFGPGTRLLVL.

V usage is TRBV28 and J usage is TRBJ2-3, with a tentative D call TRBD2 (5 bases). CDR3 length: 12 amino acids. Trimming took 6 bases from V and 6 from J, leaving 10 bases between them. Germline V CDR1 and CDR2: MDHEN, SYDVKM. CDR3 bases: TGTGCCAGCAGGGGAGCGACGGATACGCAGTATTTT. It translates to CASRGATDTQYF.

The gene calls are TRBV20-1 and TRBJ2-4, with D possibly being TRBD2 (5 bases). The J call may be wrong; the DNA end is better matched by TRBJ2-7. Germline values: CDR1 DFQATT, CDR2 SNEGSKA (reference sequence). The CDR3 extends over 13 amino acids. The CDR3, as DNA: TGCAGTGCTAGAGATCCCGGCCGGGGCGAGCAGTACTTC. Translation gives CSARDPGRGEQYF.

This clonotype was seen more than once but under ten times. A read error may explain this, as a much larger clone is one base away. The chain is built from TRBV7-2 and TRBJ2-1; TRBD2 is a possible D gene (6 bases). Trimming stripped 2 bases from V and 1 base from J, with 9 bases between. The length of the CDR3 is 15 residues. Germline V lookup: CDR1 SGHTA, CDR2 FQGNSA. The CDR3: CASSLPGGSYNEQFF. The DNA for the CDR3 is TGTGCCAGCAGCTTACCCGGAGGGTCCTACAATGAGCAGTTCTTC.

The table lists this clonotype with a few counts. This chain joins TRBV27 and TRBJ1-2; D possibly corresponds to TRBD1 (5 bases). The CDR3 loop spans 17 amino acids. Trimming cost V 2 bases and J 5 bases, with 21 bases left between them. Germline V CDR1 and CDR2: MNHEY, SMNVEV (reference sequence). CDR3 in amino acids: CASSLGWGTALQYGYTF. Here the CDR3 DNA reads TGTGCCAGCAGTTTAGGTTGGGGGACTGCACTCCAATATGGCTACACCTTC.

This clonotype was recorded a few times. This chain connects TRBV9 to TRBJ2-1; 8 bases agree with TRBD2. The germline gives CDR1 SGDLS, CDR2 YYNGEE. The CDR3 is 18 residues long. The V and J ends lost 0 bases and 0 bases, in that order; junction bases with no gene match: 8. The CDR3 sequence is CASSVAETGTSSYNEQFF. The DNA for the CDR3 is TGTGCCAGCAGCGTAGCAGAGACCGGGACTAGCTCCTACAATGAGCAGTTCTTC.

V gene TRBV18 combines with J gene TRBJ2-7, with D perhaps matching TRBD1 (6 bases). The J call is doubtful: the DNA matches TRBJ2-5 better. Looked up from germline, CDR1 is KGHSH and CDR2 is LQKENI. The CDR3 consists of 15 residues. CDR3 DNA: TGTGCCAGCTCACCGAACTCAGGGGTGCGGGAGACCCAGTACTTC. It codes for CASSPNSGVRETQYF.

CDR3 sequence reads: CASSLVFGYNSPLHF. CDR3 in DNA: TGTGCCAGCAGCTTAGTATTCGGTTATAATTCACCCCTCCACTTT. This chain connects TRBV7-4 to TRBJ1-6; D remains unclear. CDR1 and CDR2 (germline): SGHVT, SQSDAQ. The CDR3 has 15 amino acids. The V end was cut by 1 base, the J end by 4 bases, with 8 bases between.

The chain has TRBV13 and TRBJ2-5; unclear D gene. TRBJ2-7 explains the end of the DNA better; the J call may be wrong. Looked up from germline, CDR1 is PRHDT and CDR2 is FYEKMQ (reference sequence). The length of the CDR3 is 13 residues. The CDR3: CASSSVRRSEQYF. CDR3 nucleotide sequence: TGTGCCAGCAGCTCGGTGAGAAGAAGCGAGCAGTACTTC.

This chain joins TRBV4-1 and TRBJ2-1; 12 bases agree with TRBD2. This CDR3 comprises 16 residues. Germline loops: CDR1 MGHRA, CDR2 YSYEKL. V shed 0 bases and J 5 bases; nucleotides not matched to a gene: 2. CDR3 residues: CASSQDPSGGDNEQFF. The CDR3 nucleotides are TGCGCCAGCAGCCAAGACCCTAGCGGGGGGGACAATGAGCAGTTCTTC.

V and J are TRBV5-1 and TRBJ2-3; TRBD1 agrees at 9 bases. The CDR3 runs to 16 residues. Germline values: CDR1 SGHRS, CDR2 YFSETQ. V shed 3 bases, J shed 4 bases, and the junction held 9 bases outside the gene matches. The CDR3 spells CASSWGTGRQADTQYF. The CDR3 region has the DNA TGCGCCAGCAGCTGGGGGACAGGGAGGCAGGCAGATACGCAGTATTTT. Complete variable domain (other parts from reference TRBV5-1 and TRBJ2-3): KAGVTQTPRYLIKTRGQQVTLSCSPISGHRSVSWYQQTPGQGLQFLFEYFSETQRNKGNFPGRFSGRQFSNSRSEMNVSTLELGDSALYLCASSWGTGRQADTQYFGPGTRLTVL.

The chain carries TRBV5-5 and TRBJ2-1; D is uncertain. From germline, CDR1 is SGHKS and CDR2 YYEKEE (reference sequence). The CDR3 runs to 16 residues. V lost 0 bases and J lost 6, with 16 bases in between. The DNA for the CDR3 is TGTGCCAGCAGCTTGGATGCAGGCTCCACCCGCAATGAGCAGTTCTTC. It yields the protein CASSLDAGSTRNEQFF.

The chain combines TRBV4-2 with TRBJ2-3; TRBD2 agrees at 9 bases. CDR3 size: 17 residues. CDR1 LGHNA and CDR2 YNFKEQ come from the germline V gene. V gave up 6 bases and J gave up 2 bases; unmatched junction bases: 12. The CDR3 spells CASSQRGLAGPTDTQYF. In DNA, the CDR3 is TGTGCCAGCAGTCAAAGGGGCCTAGCGGGGCCCACAGATACGCAGTATTTT.

The V call is TRBV29-1, the J call TRBJ1-2, with D unresolved. The length of the CDR3 is 13 residues. The V and J ends lost 0 bases and 2 bases respectively, with 7 bases between them. From germline, CDR1 is SQVTM and CDR2 ANQGSEA. The CDR3 DNA reads TGCAGCGTTGAAGACAGGCAGAACTATGGCTACACCTTC. As protein: CSVEDRQNYGYTF.

The V and J genes are TRBV5-1 and TRBJ1-1; 8 nucleotides line up with TRBD1. J gave up 5 bases and V 4 bases, and 7 bases lay outside the gene matches. Germline lookup yields CDR1 SGHRS and CDR2 YFSETQ. The length of the CDR3 is 14 residues. CDR3 DNA: TGCGCCAGCAGCGAGACAGGGGTGGGGACTGAAGCTTTCTTT. It is translated as CASSETGVGTEAFF.

The chain carries TRBV5-1 and TRBJ2-3; no clear D gene. The CDR3 loop spans 14 amino acids. From germline, CDR1 is SGHRS and CDR2 YFSETQ. Between the trimmed V and J ends, which lost 7 bases and 4 bases, there was a span of 16 bases. The CDR3 loop is CASLSGPGADTQYF. CDR3 nucleotide sequence: TGCGCCAGCCTCTCAGGCCCTGGGGCAGATACGCAGTATTTT.

The CDR3 DNA is TGTGCCAGCAGCCAAACCCCTTCTAACAATGAGCAGTTCTTC. This encodes CASSQTPSNNEQFF. V is TRBV3-1 and J is TRBJ2-1; the D is unclear. The ends were cut back, 2 bases at V and 5 bases at J, with 10 bases in the middle. CDR1 LGHDT and CDR2 YNNKEL come from the germline V gene (reference sequence). The CDR3 runs to 14 residues.

V is TRBV14 and J is TRBJ1-6; a weak D match, TRBD1 (5 bases). V was pared by 2 bases and J by 6 bases, with 11 bases between. Germline CDR1 reads SGHDN; CDR2 reads FVKESK. The CDR3 covers 15 residues. CDR3 protein: CASSQMGQGNSPLHF. As DNA, the CDR3 is TGTGCCAGCAGCCAAATGGGCCAGGGTAATTCACCCCTCCACTTT.

The chain uses TRBV4-2 and TRBJ2-1; D is perhaps TRBD1 (5 bases). The germline V gene has CDR1 LGHNA and CDR2 YNFKEQ. The CDR3 sequence is 13 residues long. Trimming left V 1 base short and J 10 bases short, with 11 bases between. The CDR3 sequence: CASSQAGAWEQFF. CDR3 DNA: TGTGCCAGCAGCCAAGCTGGGGCGTGGGAGCAGTTCTTC.

The chain links TRBV12-3 or TRBV12-4 to TRBJ2-1; tentatively, D is TRBD1 (7 bases). The CDR3 has 13 residues. Trimming took 4 bases from V and 9 from J, leaving 13 bases between them. In DNA, the CDR3 is TGTGCCAGCAGTTATACCAGGGGGGCTGAGCAGTTCTTC. Encoded protein: CASSYTRGAEQFF.